This TCR beta chain is drawn from a study of graft-versus-host responses after intestinal transplantation (TCRdb year 2021). Describing the broader study: Multivisceral, liver-intestinal, or isolated intestinal transplants were received by the recipients. Every recipient was given anti-thymocyte globulin induction, followed by around three years of maintenance tacrolimus and steroids. Graft-versus-host and host-versus-graft alloreactive T cell clones were tracked in the graft, circulation and bone marrow after intestinal transplantation using bulk TCR-beta CDR3 sequencing. To identify alloreactive clones, pre-transplant mixed lymphocyte reaction products were sequenced and compared with unstimulated pre-transplant donor and recipient T cells. The cohort enrolled 20 to 30 intestinal transplant recipients, one of whom was a retransplant, and a few patients without pretransplant specimens were excluded. Donor T cell macrochimerism was defined as a peak of at least 4% donor T cells among recipient peripheral blood mononuclear cells. Rather than going through the commercial service, samples from three later patients were sequenced in-house on an Illumina MiSeq and processed with MiXCR.

Relative to germline, V is 5 bases shorter and J is 4 bases shorter, with 9 bases between their ends. Via the germline V gene, CDR1 is SGHTA and CDR2 FQGNSA. Including cysteine and phenylalanine, the CDR3 has 13 amino acids. The retained sequence is limited to the CDR3, 39 bases, with the frame set at the first base. Receptors were amplified or captured by the immunoSEQ multiplex PCR assay. For most patients, genomic DNA was isolated with the Qiagen DNeasy Blood and Tissue Kit and sent frozen to Adaptive Biotechnologies for TCR sequencing. Adaptive Biotechnologies carried out high-throughput TCR-beta CDR3 sequencing of genomic DNA for most patients. The published analysis was carried out like this. TCR sequencing data for over 15 patients were retrieved from Adaptive's ImmunoSEQ software; three other patients were processed with MiXCR and VDJtools. CD4 versus CD8 sorting errors were corrected by removing sequences found in both subsets at a frequency ratio below 5:1. Because the origin of CDR3 nucleotide sequences shared between donor and recipient could not be assigned, those sequences were removed. To be classed as alloreactive, a clone needed at least 2-fold expansion over unstimulated cells and a minimum CFSE-low frequency of 0.002% (template counts) or 0.001% (read counts). A clone was considered mappable if detected in the sequenced pre-transplant spleen, lymph node, or MLR CFSE-low populations of the donor or recipient. Cumulative frequency of alloreactive clones was calculated as a percentage of all sequences weighted by copy number. TCRdb's version of the immuneACCESS table is confined to in-frame rearrangements and falls short of the full clone set. An unresolved V gene accounts for under half of the shortfall where checked; the remainder is of unknown origin. V, J and clone size were drawn from that table, and D and trimming were deduced from the DNA. The sample yields tens of thousands of clones; roughly 90% were counted once. The leading ten clones occupy about 0.3% of the sample.

General findings and caveats noted by the study authors: The conclusions were limited by the relatively low number and heterogeneity of the intestinal transplant patients. GvH clones were detected in recipient bone marrow, and some of these GvH clones were observed earlier in ileal mucosa or blood, consistent with an intestinal mucosal origin. Peak levels of circulating GvH clones were associated with declines in HvG clones early after transplant. Patients with donor T cell macrochimerism had high GvH to HvG T cell clonal ratios in their allografts.

This clone was seen once. The target of this receptor is not known. No much larger clonotype is one base removed from it; base qualities were not supplied. Explained via the paper, the time point label denotes: cells obtained before transplantation from donor or recipient. CD3+CD4+ and CD3+CD8+ populations were FACS-sorted from unstimulated pre-transplant donor and recipient cells taken from spleen or lymph nodes. Sequences were derived from unstimulated CD4+ T cells sorted from spleen or lymph node cells, sampled before intestinal transplant. The clonotype was recovered from a human donor who received an intestinal transplant. This chain joins TRBV7-2 to TRBJ1-5; no D gene call is confident. The DNA sequence is TGTGCCAGCAGCCTTCGGCCGAATCAGCCCCAGCATTTT. It translates to CASSLRPNQPQHF.